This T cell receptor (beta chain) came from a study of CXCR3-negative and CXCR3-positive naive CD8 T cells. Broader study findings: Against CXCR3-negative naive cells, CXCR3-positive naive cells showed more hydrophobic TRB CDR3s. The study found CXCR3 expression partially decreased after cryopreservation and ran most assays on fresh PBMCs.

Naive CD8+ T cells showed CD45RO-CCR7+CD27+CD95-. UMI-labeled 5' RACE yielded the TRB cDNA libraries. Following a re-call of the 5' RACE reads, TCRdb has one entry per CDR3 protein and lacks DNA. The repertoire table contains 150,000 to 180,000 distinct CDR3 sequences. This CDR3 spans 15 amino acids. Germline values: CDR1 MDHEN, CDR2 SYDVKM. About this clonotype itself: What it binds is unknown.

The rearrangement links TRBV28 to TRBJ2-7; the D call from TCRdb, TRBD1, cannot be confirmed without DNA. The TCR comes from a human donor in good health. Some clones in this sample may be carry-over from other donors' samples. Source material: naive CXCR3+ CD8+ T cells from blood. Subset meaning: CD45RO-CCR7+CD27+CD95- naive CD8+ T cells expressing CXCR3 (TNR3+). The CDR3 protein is CASSYSGEGSYEQYF.